This T cell receptor beta chain emerged from a study of blood T cell repertoires in COVID-19. Study details: Whether acute or convalescent, the COVID-19 samples came from the United States, Italy and Spain. Sources were T cells, B-cell-depleted T cells, or PBMCs; the material itself was cDNA or gDNA.

Germline-derived CDR1 and CDR2 are SNHLY and FYNNEI. The V end lost 2 bases, the J end lost 4 bases, and 10 bases lay between the germline ends. CDR3 length: 14 residues. Here immunoSEQ multiplex PCR was the method, and the copy in TCRdb shows in-frame clones only, minus some. The repertoire includes hundreds of thousands of clones, around nine tenths of them detected once, and about 6.3% sits in the top ten. This clonotype was obtained from a man aged 55 to 70 who had recovered from COVID-19. Sequences were obtained from peripheral blood. J is TRBJ2-3 and V is TRBV2; D not resolved. The CDR3 region has the DNA TGTGCCAGCAGTGAATCTCTGGCAGCAGATACGCAGTATTTT. Translation gives CASSESLAADTQYF.